Here is one TCR beta chain with its context. The J segment lost 4 bases and the V segment lost 6 bases, leaving 4 bases of the junction unmatched. The V gene's germline CDR1 is LNHDA and CDR2 SQIVND (reference sequence). The CDR3 contains 13 residues. The sample originates from a study of glioma-infiltrating T cells after dendritic cell vaccination. Measured with immunoSEQ multiplex PCR; TCRdb has only the in-frame clones, and not every one. The data hold about 24,000 clones, with roughly 90% observed a single time. Stated time point: after dendritic cell vaccination, including at tumor progression/relapse.

The sample was blood, taken after dendritic cell vaccination. The receptor's source is a human donor with glioblastoma. V gene TRBV19 combines with J gene TRBJ2-5; 8 nucleotides align to TRBD2. The CDR3 DNA follows: TGTGCCAGTAGCGGGGGGGTAGGAGAGACCCAGTACTTC. It translates to CASSGGVGETQYF.